This entry is about one TCR beta chain. The data stem from a study of fetal regulatory T cell absence and autoimmunity. CDR1 and CDR2 (germline): MGHRA, YSYEKL. V was cut by 4 bases and J by 6 bases, with 11 bases left in between. This CDR3 comprises 13 residues. The survey-level immunoSEQ assay was used. The repertoire was sequenced with immunoSEQ multiplex PCR; TCRdb's copy has only in-frame clones and lacks some. The sample includes some 87,000 clones, around 72% seen only once; the top ten take approximately 1.9%. This TCR derives from a male donor with IPEX syndrome. Sequenced: pancreas tissue. The chain employs TRBV4-1 and TRBJ2-3; the D is unclear. In DNA, the CDR3 is TGCGCCAGCAGCCCCCGGAGTGGGGATACGCAGTATTTT. Its protein is CASSPRSGDTQYF.